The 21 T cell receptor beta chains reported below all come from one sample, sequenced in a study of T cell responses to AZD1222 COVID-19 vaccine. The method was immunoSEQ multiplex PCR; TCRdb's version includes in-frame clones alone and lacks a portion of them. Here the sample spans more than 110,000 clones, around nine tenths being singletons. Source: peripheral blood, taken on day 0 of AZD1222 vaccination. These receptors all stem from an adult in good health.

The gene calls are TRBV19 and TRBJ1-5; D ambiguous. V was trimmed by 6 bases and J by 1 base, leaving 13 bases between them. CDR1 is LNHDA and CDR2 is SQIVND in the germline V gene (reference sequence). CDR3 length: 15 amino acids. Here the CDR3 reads CASRLEGLSNQPQHF. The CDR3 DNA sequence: TGTGCCAGTAGACTAGAGGGCCTCAGCAATCAGCCCCAGCATTTT.

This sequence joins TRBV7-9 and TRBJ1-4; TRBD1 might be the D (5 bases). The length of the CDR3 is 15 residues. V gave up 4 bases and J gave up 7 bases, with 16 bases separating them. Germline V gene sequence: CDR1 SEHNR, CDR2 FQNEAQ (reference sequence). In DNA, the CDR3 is TGTGCCAGCAGCTCGACCAGGGTTCCGGCTGAAAAACTGTTTTTT. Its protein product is CASSSTRVPAEKLFF.

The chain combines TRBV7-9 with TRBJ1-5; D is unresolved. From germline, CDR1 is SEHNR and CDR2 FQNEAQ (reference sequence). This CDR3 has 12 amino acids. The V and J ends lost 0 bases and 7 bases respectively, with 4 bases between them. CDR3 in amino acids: CASSLAGQPQHF. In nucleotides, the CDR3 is TGTGCCAGCAGCTTAGCAGGGCAGCCCCAGCATTTT.

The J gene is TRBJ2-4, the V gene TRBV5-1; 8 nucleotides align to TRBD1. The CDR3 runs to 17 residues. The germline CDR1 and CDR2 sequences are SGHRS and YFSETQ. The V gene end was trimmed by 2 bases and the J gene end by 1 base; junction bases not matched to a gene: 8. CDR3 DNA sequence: TGCGCCAGCAGCTTCGGACAGGGTGGATGGGCCAAAAACATTCAGTACTTC. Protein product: CASSFGQGGWAKNIQYF.

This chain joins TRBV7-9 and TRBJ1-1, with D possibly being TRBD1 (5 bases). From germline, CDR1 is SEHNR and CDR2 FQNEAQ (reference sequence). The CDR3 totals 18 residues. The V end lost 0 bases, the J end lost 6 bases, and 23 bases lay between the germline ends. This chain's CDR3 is CASSLARDGPEDAAEAFF. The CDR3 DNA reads TGTGCCAGCAGCTTAGCAAGGGACGGACCAGAGGATGCGGCTGAAGCTTTCTTT.

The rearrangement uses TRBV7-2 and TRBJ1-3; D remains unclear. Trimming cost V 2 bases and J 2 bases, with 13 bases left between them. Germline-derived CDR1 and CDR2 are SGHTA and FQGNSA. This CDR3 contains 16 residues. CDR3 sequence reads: CASSLFGSRAGNTIYF. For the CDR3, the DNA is TGTGCCAGCAGCTTATTCGGCTCTCGAGCTGGAAACACCATATATTTT.

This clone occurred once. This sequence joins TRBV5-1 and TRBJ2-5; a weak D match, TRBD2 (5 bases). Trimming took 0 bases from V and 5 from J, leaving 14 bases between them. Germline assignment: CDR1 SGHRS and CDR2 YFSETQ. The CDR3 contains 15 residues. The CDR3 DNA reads TGCGCCAGCAGCTTGGCGCCTGGACGAGGGGAGACCCAGTACTTC. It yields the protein CASSLAPGRGETQYF.

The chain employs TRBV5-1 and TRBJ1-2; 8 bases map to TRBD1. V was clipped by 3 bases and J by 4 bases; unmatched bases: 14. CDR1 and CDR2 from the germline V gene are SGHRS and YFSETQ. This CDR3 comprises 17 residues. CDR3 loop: CASSWDTTTGDSYGYTF. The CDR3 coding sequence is TGCGCCAGCAGCTGGGATACAACGACAGGGGATAGCTATGGCTACACCTTC.

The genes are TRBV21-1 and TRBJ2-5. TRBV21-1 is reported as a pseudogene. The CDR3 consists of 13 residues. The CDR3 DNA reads TGTGCCAGCAGCAAAGGGGGATGGGAGACCCAGTACTTC. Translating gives CASSKGGWETQYF.

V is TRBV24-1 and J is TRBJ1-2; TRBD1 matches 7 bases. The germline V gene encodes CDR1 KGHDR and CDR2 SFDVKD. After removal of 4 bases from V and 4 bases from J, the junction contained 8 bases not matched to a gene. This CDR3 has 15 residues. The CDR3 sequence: CATSDSGQLTYGYTF. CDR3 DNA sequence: TGTGCCACCAGTGACTCGGGACAGCTGACCTATGGCTACACCTTC.

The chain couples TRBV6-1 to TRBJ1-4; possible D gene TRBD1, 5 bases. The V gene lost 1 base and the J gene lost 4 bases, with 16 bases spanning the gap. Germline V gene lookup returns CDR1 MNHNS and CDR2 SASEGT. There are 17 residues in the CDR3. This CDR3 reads CASSEVPGRMRNEKLFF. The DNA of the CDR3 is TGTGCCAGCAGTGAAGTCCCAGGGCGGATGCGTAATGAAAAACTGTTTTTT.

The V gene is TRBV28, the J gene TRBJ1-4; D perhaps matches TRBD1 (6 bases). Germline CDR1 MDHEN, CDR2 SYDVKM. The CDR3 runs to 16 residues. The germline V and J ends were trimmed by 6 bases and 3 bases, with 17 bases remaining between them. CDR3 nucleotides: TGTGCCAGCAGCTACGAAGGGGGGGCTTCTAATGAAAAACTGTTTTTT. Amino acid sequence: CASSYEGGASNEKLFF. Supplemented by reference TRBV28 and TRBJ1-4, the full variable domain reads DVKVTQSSRYLVKRTGEKVFLECVQDMDHENMFWYRQDPGLGLRLIYFSYDVKMKEKGDIPEGYSVSREKKERFSLILESASTNQTSMYLCASSYEGGASNEKLFFGSGTQLSVL.

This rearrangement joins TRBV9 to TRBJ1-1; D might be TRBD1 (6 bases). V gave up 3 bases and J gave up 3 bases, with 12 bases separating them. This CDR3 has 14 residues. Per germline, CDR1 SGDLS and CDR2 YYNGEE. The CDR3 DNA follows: TGTGCCAGCAGCGCGACAGGACCTGACACTGAAGCTTTCTTT. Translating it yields CASSATGPDTEAFF.

The chain's CDR3 is CASSEPGQDGYTF. The CDR3 DNA sequence: TGCGCCAGCAGTGAACCGGGGCAGGATGGCTACACCTTC. The chain links TRBV10-1 to TRBJ1-2; a possible D gene is TRBD1 (5 bases). Germline V lookup: CDR1 WNHNN, CDR2 SYGVQD (reference sequence). This CDR3 spans 13 amino acids. V lost 3 bases and J lost 6, with 11 bases in between.

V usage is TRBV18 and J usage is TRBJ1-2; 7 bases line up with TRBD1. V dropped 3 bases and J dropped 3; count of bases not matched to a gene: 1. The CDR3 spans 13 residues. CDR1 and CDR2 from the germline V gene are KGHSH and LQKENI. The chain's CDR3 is CASSPTGDYGYTF. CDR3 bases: TGTGCCAGCTCACCTACAGGGGACTATGGCTACACCTTC.

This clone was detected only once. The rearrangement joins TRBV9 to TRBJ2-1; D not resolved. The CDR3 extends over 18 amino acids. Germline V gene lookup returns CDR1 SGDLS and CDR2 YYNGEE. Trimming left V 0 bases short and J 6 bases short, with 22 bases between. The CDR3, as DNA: TGTGCCAGCAGCGTAGTCGGGTCTGACGTGCCTTCGGGCAATGAGCAGTTCTTC. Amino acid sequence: CASSVVGSDVPSGNEQFF.

The CDR3 region has the DNA TGTGCCAGCAGCCAAGTGGAACTCAACTATGGCTACACCTTC. Translated, it gives CASSQVELNYGYTF. The rearrangement joins TRBV4-2 to TRBJ1-2; no definite D call. V was pared by 1 base and J by 2 bases, with 8 bases between. This CDR3 is built from 14 residues. Germline V gene sequence: CDR1 LGHNA, CDR2 YNFKEQ.

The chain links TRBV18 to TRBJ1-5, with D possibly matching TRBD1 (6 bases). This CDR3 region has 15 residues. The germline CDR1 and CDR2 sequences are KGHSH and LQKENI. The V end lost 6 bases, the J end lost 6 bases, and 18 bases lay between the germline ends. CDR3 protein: CASSNGQGQSQPQHF. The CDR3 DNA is TGTGCCAGCTCCAACGGGCAGGGGCAGAGTCAGCCCCAGCATTTT. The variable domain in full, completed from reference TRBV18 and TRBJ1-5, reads NAGVMQNPRHLVRRRGQEARLRCSPMKGHSHVYWYRQLPEEGLKFMVYLQKENIIDESGMPKERFSAEFPKEGPSILRIQQVVRGDSAAYFCASSNGQGQSQPQHFGDGTRLSIL.

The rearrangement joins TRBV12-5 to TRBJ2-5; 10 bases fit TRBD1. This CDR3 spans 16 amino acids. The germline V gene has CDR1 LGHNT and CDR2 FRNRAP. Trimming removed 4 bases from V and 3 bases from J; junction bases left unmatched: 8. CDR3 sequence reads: CASGSDSGTGEETQYF. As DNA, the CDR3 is TGTGCTAGTGGTTCCGACAGCGGGACAGGGGAAGAGACCCAGTACTTC. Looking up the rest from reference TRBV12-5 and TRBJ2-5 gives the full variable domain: DARVTQTPRHKVTEMGQEVTMRCQPILGHNTVFWYRQTMMQGLELLAYFRNRAPLDDSGMPKDRFSAEMPDATLATLKIQPSEPRDSAVYFCASGSDSGTGEETQYFGPGTRLLVL.

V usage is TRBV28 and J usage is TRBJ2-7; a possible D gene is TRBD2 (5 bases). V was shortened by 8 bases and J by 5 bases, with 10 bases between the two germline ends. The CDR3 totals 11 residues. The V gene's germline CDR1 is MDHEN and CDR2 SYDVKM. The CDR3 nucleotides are TGTGCCAGCGGAGCGGCTAACGAGCAGTACTTC. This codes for CASGAANEQYF.

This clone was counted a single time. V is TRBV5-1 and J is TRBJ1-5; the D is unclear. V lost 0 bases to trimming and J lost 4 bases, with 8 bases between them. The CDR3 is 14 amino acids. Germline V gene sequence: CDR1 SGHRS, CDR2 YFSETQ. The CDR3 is CASSLDSANQPQHF. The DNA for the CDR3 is TGCGCCAGCAGCTTGGACAGTGCTAATCAGCCCCAGCATTTT.